A selection of T cell receptor beta chains follows, all from one sample in a study of beta chain features in type 1 diabetes. Produced via immunoSEQ multiplex PCR; TCRdb's table is partial and in-frame only. The sample has approximately 17,000 clones; around 70% are singletons. Sequences were obtained from stem cell memory CD4+ T cells from blood. These receptors all come from a man aged 25 to 40 with type 1 diabetes. The CDR3 runs from the conserved cysteine through the conserved F or W. The D gene is left open where the match is weak. Some rows mark clone size as missing; the rest say once, few, many or name a class of expanded clone.

j_gene	abundance	d_gene	v_gene	CDR3nt	CDR3aa
TRBJ2-5	few	TRBD2	TRBV7-2	TGTGCCAGCAGCGTTACCGGGACTAGCGGGGAGACCCAGTACTTC	CASSVTGTSGETQYF
TRBJ1-2	-	-	TRBV14	TGTGCCAGCAGCTCAGGCGTCGGCTATGGCTACACCTTC	CASSSGVGYGYTF
TRBJ1-4	-	-	TRBV28	TGTGCCAGCAGTCCCGTTGGTGCCCGGAATGAAAAACTGTTTTTT	CASSPVGARNEKLFF
TRBJ1-1	once	-	TRBV11-2	TGTGCCAGCAGCTCCGCAGGGGTGACTGAAGCTTTCTTT	CASSSAGVTEAFF
TRBJ1-1	-	-	TRBV2	TGTGCCAGCAGTGAAGGGCCGAACACTGAAGCTTTCTTT	CASSEGPNTEAFF
TRBJ2-3	few	-	TRBV11-2	TGTGCCAGCAGCGGAGGCCTAGCGTCAGGCACAGATACGCAGTATTTT	CASSGGLASGTDTQYF
TRBJ1-1	-	TRBD1	TRBV7-3	TGTGCCAGCAGCTCCCACAGGGGCACTGAAGCTTTCTTT	CASSSHRGTEAFF
TRBJ2-1	-	-	TRBV6-4	TGTGCCAGCAGTCGTCACGGGGATAGCTCCTACAATGAGCAGTTCTTC	CASSRHGDSSYNEQFF
TRBJ2-1	few	TRBD1	TRBV2	TGTGCCAGCAGGGATCGGACAGGGTACAATGAGCAGTTCTTC	CASRDRTGYNEQFF
TRBJ2-2	few	TRBD1	TRBV7-2	TGTGCCAGCAGCCGAATTGGGACAGGAGGGAACACCGGGGAGCTGTTTTTT	CASSRIGTGGNTGELFF
TRBJ2-7	-	TRBD1	TRBV19	TGTGCCAGTAGTAAGACGCCCCAGGGACAGGCCTACGAGCAGTACTTC	CASSKTPQGQAYEQYF
TRBJ1-2	-	TRBD1	TRBV5-5	TGTGCCAGCAGCTTGGCAGGGGGCGCTTCCCGCTATGGCTACACCTTC	CASSLAGGASRYGYTF
TRBJ2-2	-	-	TRBV7-9	TGTGCCAGCAGCCGACAGAACACCGGGGAGCTGTTTTTT	CASSRQNTGELFF
TRBJ2-7	-	TRBD1	TRBV7-9	TGTGCCAGCAGCTCTTACCGGGACAGGGAGGGCGAGCAGTACTTC	CASSSYRDREGEQYF
TRBJ2-6	few	TRBD1	TRBV28	TGTGCCAGCAGCCCTCGCCCCGGGACAGGGACCTCTGGGGCCAACGTCCTGACTTTC	CASSPRPGTGTSGANVLTF
TRBJ1-1	once	-	TRBV7-8	TGTGCCAGCAGCTCGAGCGTTGAGGGCACTGAAGCTTTCTTT	CASSSSVEGTEAFF
TRBJ1-2	-	-	TRBV27	TGTGCCAGCAGTATTACAGGTGTCGCCGGCTACACCTTC	CASSITGVAGYTF
TRBJ2-7	once	TRBD2	TRBV5-4	TGTGCCAGCAGCCCTCTAGCGGGGGGGGTTAACGAGCAGTACTTC	CASSPLAGGVNEQYF
TRBJ2-2	-	-	TRBV19	TGTGCCAGTAGATACAGGGAGCCTGGGGAGCTGTTTTTT	CASRYREPGELFF
TRBJ2-3	-	TRBD1	TRBV28	TGTGCCAGCAGTTTACCCCTCCAGGGGGCCGAAGATACGCAGTATTTT	CASSLPLQGAEDTQYF
TRBJ2-5	-	TRBD1	TRBV2	TGTGCCAGCAGTGTCGACAGGGGGCCATTAGAGACCCAGTACTTC	CASSVDRGPLETQYF
TRBJ1-2	-	TRBD1	TRBV6-5	TGTGCCAGCAGGGAGACAGGGGTTATATCTGGCTACACCTTC	CASRETGVISGYTF
TRBJ1-1	-	TRBD1	TRBV4-3	TGCGCCAGCAGCCAGGGACAGGGGAACACTGAAGCTTTCTTT	CASSQGQGNTEAFF
TRBJ1-1	-	-	TRBV7-9	TGTGCCAGCAGCGTAATTACAGGATTGGGAACGACTTTCTTT	CASSVITGLGTTFF
TRBJ2-1	-	-	TRBV30	TGTGCCTGGGGAGGAGGTCACCGCAGGGGGGACTCCTACAATGAGCAGTTCTTC	CAWGGGHRRGDSYNEQFF
TRBJ1-2	-	TRBD1	TRBV19	TGTGCCAGTAGTATCGGGACAGCTTTCTATGGCTACACCTTC	CASSIGTAFYGYTF
TRBJ2-6	-	-	TRBV28	TGTGCCAGCAGTAGCGAAGGGGCCGCGGGGGCCAACGTCCTGACTTTC	CASSSEGAAGANVLTF
TRBJ2-1	few	TRBD2	TRBV25-1	TGTGCCAGCAGTGAATTGCCCGGGAGCGGGAGTTACAATGAGCAGTTCTTC	CASSELPGSGSYNEQFF
TRBJ2-2	once	-	TRBV5-1	TGCGCCAGCAGCCCGAGGGGGGGGGCCTACGCGAACACCGGGGAGCTGTTTTTT	CASSPRGGAYANTGELFF
TRBJ2-2	-	-	TRBV18	TGTGCCAGCTCACCACGACGGGGGGCTAACACCGGGGAGCTGTTTTTT	CASSPRRGANTGELFF
TRBJ2-7	-	TRBD1	TRBV7-2	TGTGCCAGCAGCCGACAGGGGGCGTTCGAGCAGTACTTC	CASSRQGAFEQYF
TRBJ2-1	few	-	TRBV5-1	TGCGCCAGCTCTACCACCCCTTCCCGGGGCTACAATGAGCAGTTCTTC	CASSTTPSRGYNEQFF
TRBJ2-7	-	TRBD1	TRBV11-3	TGTGCCAGCAGCTTAGGGGACAGGGGACACGAGCAGTACTTC	CASSLGDRGHEQYF
TRBJ1-1	-	TRBD1	TRBV5-1	TGCGCCAGCAGCTTGTTGACAGGGGCGAACACTGAAGCTTTCTTT	CASSLLTGANTEAFF
TRBJ2-6	-	-	TRBV28	TGTGCAGGCAGGGAGGCTGGGGCCAACGTCCTGACTTTC	CAGREAGANVLTF
TRBJ2-1	-	TRBD1	TRBV18	TGTGCCAGCTCACCACCGGGACAGGGGGCCTTTAACAATGAGCAGTTCTTC	CASSPPGQGAFNNEQFF
TRBJ2-2	-	TRBD1	TRBV9	TGTGCCAGCAGCATATGGGACAGGAACACCGGGGAGCTGTTTTTT	CASSIWDRNTGELFF
TRBJ1-3	-	-	TRBV20-1	TGCAGTGCCCCAATCGGAAACACCATATATTTT	CSAPIGNTIYF
TRBJ1-3	-	-	TRBV10-2	TGCGCCAGCAGTGGAACGGGACAAAGGTCTGGAAACACCATATATTTT	CASSGTGQRSGNTIYF
TRBJ2-1	few	TRBD2	TRBV7-2	TGTGCCAGCAGACTAGCGGGGGGCCAAGAGCAGTTCTTC	CASRLAGGQEQFF
TRBJ2-7	once	TRBD1	TRBV15	TGTGCCACCAGCTACCGAAGACAGGGGGGGGAGCAGTACTTC	CATSYRRQGGEQYF
TRBJ2-2	-	TRBD1	TRBV7-9	TGTGCCAGCAGCCGGGGACAGGTGGCCGGGGTGGCCGGGGAGCTGTTTTTT	CASSRGQVAGVAGELFF
TRBJ2-1	-	-	TRBV7-8	TGTGCCAGCAGCTTAGACTTGAGCTCCTACAATGAGCAGTTCTTC	CASSLDLSSYNEQFF
TRBJ2-1	few	-	TRBV7-7	TGTGCTAGCAGCAGGGGATACTACAATGAGCAGTTCTTC	CASSRGYYNEQFF
TRBJ1-2	-	-	TRBV28	TGTGCCAGCAGTTTCAGAGCGGGTTATGGCTACACCTTC	CASSFRAGYGYTF
TRBJ1-4	-	TRBD1	TRBV19	TGTGCCAGTCAGGGGGTCGGTGGTGAAAAACTGTTTTTT	CASQGVGGEKLFF
TRBJ2-1	-	TRBD1	TRBV7-3	TGTGCCAGCAGCCTTACAGGGGGCAATGAGCAGTTCTTC	CASSLTGGNEQFF
TRBJ2-1	-	-	TRBV5-1	TGCGCCAGCAGCTTGACGGTTCATTACAATGAGCAGTTCTTC	CASSLTVHYNEQFF
TRBJ2-5	-	TRBD1	TRBV5-1	TGCGCCAGCAGCGGGGGACAGGGGATTGAGACCCAGTACTTC	CASSGGQGIETQYF
TRBJ2-7	once	-	TRBV28	TGTGCCAGCAGTTCACCGACAGGACTTTCCTACGAGCAGTACTTC	CASSSPTGLSYEQYF
TRBJ2-3	-	TRBD2	TRBV4-2	TGTGCCAGCAGCGGACTAGCGGGGGGGAATAGAAATACGCAGTATTTT	CASSGLAGGNRNTQYF